This T cell receptor (beta chain) was documented in a study of T cell repertoires in cytomegalovirus infection. In the study overall: Indicated by public TCR beta signatures were CMV infection and matching HLA type. Study-level results: Identification of carriers of CMV plus the relevant HLA was performed using cumulative public TCR beta family frequency.

The CDR3 loop spans 15 amino acids. Germline-derived CDR1 and CDR2 are LNHDA and SQIVND (reference sequence). Trimming removed 1 base at V and 4 bases at J, with 8 bases between. TCRdb analysed the reads with MiXCR anew, one entry per CDR3 protein. This table has under 350,000 distinct CDR3 sequences, approximately 22% appearing once. This clonotype occurred a few times. Its antigen is unidentified. The sample in question was cultured PBMCs, obtained from culture after CMV antigen stimulation. The chain employs TRBV19 and TRBJ2-6; D unclear. The receptor's source is a human donor in good health (CMV status not recorded). Some clones in this sample may be carry-over from other donors' samples. The CDR3 DNA reads TGTGCCAGTAGTATAGGTGCTGGGGGGGCCAACGTCCTGACTTTC. It specifies CASSIGAGGANVLTF.